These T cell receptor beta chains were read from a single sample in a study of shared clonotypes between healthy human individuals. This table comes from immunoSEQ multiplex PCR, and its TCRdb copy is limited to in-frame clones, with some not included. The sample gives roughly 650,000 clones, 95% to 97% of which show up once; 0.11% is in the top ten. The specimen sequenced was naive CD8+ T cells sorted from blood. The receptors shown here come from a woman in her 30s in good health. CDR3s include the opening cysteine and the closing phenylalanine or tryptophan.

CASSLIGGSNQPQHF	TRBJ1-5	TRBV7-8
CASSSDVAVGTDTQYF	TRBJ2-3	TRBV6-5
CASSLRLARELFF	TRBJ2-2	TRBV28
CASSFFRDTQYF	TRBJ2-3	TRBV28
CASAGLRTGELFF	TRBJ2-2	TRBV28
CASSPLPGQLNQPQHF	TRBJ1-5	TRBV7-6
CASSIRDRGQPQHF	TRBJ1-5	TRBV19
CASSFLQLSDEQFF	TRBJ2-1	TRBV28
CASSFWQRTDTQYF	TRBJ2-3	TRBV28
CAWSDSGRIYEQYF	TRBJ2-7	TRBV30
CASSASGGIDTQYF	TRBJ2-3	TRBV2
CASSVPGTSANTGELFF	TRBJ2-2	TRBV6-1
CSENRVPATF	TRBJ1-2	TRBV20-1
CASSLGGRYSYEQYF	TRBJ2-7	TRBV11-2
CASSPGGTGALNEKLFF	TRBJ1-4	TRBV7-2
CASSLYGANTEAFF	TRBJ1-1	TRBV5-1
CASSLAFAGSNMNTEAFF	TRBJ1-1	TRBV7-8
CASSVSGFLAETQYF	TRBJ2-5	TRBV9
CASSLTPLAGAYEQYF	TRBJ2-7	TRBV4-1
CSVDGNTEAFF	TRBJ1-1	TRBV29-1
CAWSVVDPPDTQYF	TRBJ2-3	TRBV30
CAWSALPPGTLYGYTF	TRBJ1-2	TRBV30
CASTDRLGKSTDTQYF	TRBJ2-3	TRBV7-9
CASSLAVSTDTQYF	TRBJ2-3	TRBV27
CASSSSGGYEQYF	.	TRBV28
CASSPTVGTEAFF	TRBJ1-1	TRBV2
CASSVGLLSSYEQYF	TRBJ2-7	TRBV9
CSVVFSPYNEQFF	TRBJ2-1	TRBV29-1
CASSQLSEYEQFF	TRBJ2-1	TRBV4-2
CASSGGLAGYEQYF	TRBJ2-7	TRBV2
CASSGSSGANVLTF	TRBJ2-6	TRBV9
CASSFGDSAGELFF	TRBJ2-2	TRBV27
CASSLGLEEYF	TRBJ2-7	TRBV7-2
CASSFSAGGEQYF	TRBJ2-7	TRBV11-2
CASSSQLAGRSYNEQFF	TRBJ2-1	TRBV19
CASSLATGGVTDTQYF	TRBJ2-3	TRBV7-6
CASSPTGTGGEQYF	TRBJ2-7	TRBV19
CASSLGTDNSPLHF	TRBJ1-6	TRBV28
CASSFYRGENYEQYF	TRBJ2-7	TRBV5-6
CASSQEHISVETQYF	TRBJ2-5	TRBV4-1
CASYPETGAGANVLTF	TRBJ2-6	TRBV2
CASSYSRSPLYEQYF	TRBJ2-7	TRBV5-1
CASSIAETNYEQYF	TRBJ2-7	TRBV19
CASRQITGLAGVDTQYF	TRBJ2-3	TRBV19